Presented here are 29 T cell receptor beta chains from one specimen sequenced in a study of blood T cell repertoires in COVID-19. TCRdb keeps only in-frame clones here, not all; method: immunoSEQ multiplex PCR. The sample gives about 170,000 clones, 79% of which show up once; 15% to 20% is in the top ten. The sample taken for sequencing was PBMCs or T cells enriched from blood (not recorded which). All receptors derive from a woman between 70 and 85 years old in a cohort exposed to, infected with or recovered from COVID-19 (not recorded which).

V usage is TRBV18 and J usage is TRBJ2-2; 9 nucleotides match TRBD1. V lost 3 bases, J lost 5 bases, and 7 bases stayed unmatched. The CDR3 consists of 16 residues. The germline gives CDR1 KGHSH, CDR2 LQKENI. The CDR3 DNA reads TGTGCCAGCTCACCCCGACAGGGGGGATGGACCGGGGAGCTGTTTTTT. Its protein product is CASSPRQGGWTGELFF. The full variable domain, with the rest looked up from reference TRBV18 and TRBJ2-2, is NAGVMQNPRHLVRRRGQEARLRCSPMKGHSHVYWYRQLPEEGLKFMVYLQKENIIDESGMPKERFSAEFPKEGPSILRIQQVVRGDSAAYFCASSPRQGGWTGELFFGEGSRLTVL.

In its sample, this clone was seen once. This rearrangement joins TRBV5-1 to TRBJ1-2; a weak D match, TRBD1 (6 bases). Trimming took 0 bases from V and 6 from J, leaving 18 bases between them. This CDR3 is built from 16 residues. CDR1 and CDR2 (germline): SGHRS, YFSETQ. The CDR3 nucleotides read TGCGCCAGCAGCTTGGTGGGGGGGCTTCTTTCAGATGGCTACACCTTC. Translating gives CASSLVGGLLSDGYTF.

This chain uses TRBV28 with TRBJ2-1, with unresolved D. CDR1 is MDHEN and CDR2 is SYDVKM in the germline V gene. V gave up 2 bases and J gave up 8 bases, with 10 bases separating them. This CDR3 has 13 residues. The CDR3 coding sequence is TGTGCCAGCAGTTTAGGAGTCTGGTATGAGCAGTTCTTC. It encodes CASSLGVWYEQFF.

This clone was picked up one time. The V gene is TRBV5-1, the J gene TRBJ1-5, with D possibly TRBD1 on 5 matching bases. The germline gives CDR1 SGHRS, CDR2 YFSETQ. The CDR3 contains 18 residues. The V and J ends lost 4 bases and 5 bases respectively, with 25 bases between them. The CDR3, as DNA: TGCGCCAGCAGCCAAAACCCCGTTGGGCAGGGATCGGATCAGCCCCAGCATTTT. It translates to CASSQNPVGQGSDQPQHF.

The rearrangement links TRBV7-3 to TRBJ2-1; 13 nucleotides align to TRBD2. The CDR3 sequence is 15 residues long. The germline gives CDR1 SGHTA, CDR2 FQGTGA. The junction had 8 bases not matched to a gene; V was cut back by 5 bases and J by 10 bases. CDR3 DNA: TGTGCCAGCAGCCGCGGCCCGGGACTAGCGGGAGAGCAGTTCTTC. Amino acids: CASSRGPGLAGEQFF.

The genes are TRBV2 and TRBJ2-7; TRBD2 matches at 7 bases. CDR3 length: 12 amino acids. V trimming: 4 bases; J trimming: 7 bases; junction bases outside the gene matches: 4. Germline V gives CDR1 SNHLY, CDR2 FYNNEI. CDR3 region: CASSGPGGEQYF. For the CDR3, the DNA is TGTGCCAGCAGTGGCCCCGGGGGGGAGCAGTACTTC.

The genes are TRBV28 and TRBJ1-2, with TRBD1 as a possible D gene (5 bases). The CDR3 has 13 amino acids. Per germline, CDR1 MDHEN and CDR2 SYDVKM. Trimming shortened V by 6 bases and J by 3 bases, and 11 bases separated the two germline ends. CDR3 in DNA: TGTGCCAGCAGAGCCAGGGAGGACTATGGCTACACCTTC. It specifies CASRAREDYGYTF.

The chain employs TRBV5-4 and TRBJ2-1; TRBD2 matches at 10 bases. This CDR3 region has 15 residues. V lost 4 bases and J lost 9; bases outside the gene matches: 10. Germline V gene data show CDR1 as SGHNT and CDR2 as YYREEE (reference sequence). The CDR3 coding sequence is TGTGCCAGCAGCGCCGCACTAGCGGGAAATTCTGAGCAGTTCTTC. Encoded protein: CASSAALAGNSEQFF.

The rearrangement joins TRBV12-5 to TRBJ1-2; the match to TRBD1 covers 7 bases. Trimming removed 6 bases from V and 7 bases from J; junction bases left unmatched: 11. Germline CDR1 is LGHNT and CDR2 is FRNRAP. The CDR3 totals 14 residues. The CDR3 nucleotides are TGTGCTAGTGGCCTCCCAGGGGGGCTAGGTGGCTACACCTTC. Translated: CASGLPGGLGGYTF.

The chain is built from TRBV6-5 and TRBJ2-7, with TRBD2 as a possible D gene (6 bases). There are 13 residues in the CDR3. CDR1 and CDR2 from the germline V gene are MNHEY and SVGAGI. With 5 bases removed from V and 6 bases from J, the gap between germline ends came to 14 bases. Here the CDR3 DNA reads TGTGCCAGCAGTCTACTGCGGGATGGCGAGCAGTACTTC. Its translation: CASSLLRDGEQYF.

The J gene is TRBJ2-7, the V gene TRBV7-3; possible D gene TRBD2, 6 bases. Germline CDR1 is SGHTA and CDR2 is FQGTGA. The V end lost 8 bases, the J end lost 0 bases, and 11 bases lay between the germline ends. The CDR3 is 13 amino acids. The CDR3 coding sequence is TGTGCCAGCGCCCCGGGGGTCTCCTACGAGCAGTACTTC. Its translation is CASAPGVSYEQYF.

CDR3: CASSLPISDRTDTQYF. CDR3 nucleotides: TGCGCCAGCAGCTTACCCATTAGCGATCGCACAGATACGCAGTATTTT. The J gene is TRBJ2-3, the V gene TRBV5-1, with a weak D call TRBD2 (5 bases). V was cut by 2 bases and J by 1 base, with 14 bases left in between. Germline V gene sequence: CDR1 SGHRS, CDR2 YFSETQ. There are 16 residues in the CDR3.

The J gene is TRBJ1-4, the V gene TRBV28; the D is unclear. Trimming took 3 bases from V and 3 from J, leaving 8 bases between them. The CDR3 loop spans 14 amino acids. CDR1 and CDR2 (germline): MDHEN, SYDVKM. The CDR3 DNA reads TGTGCCAGCAGTTTTACGGCGGCTAATGAAAAACTGTTTTTT. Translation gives CASSFTAANEKLFF.

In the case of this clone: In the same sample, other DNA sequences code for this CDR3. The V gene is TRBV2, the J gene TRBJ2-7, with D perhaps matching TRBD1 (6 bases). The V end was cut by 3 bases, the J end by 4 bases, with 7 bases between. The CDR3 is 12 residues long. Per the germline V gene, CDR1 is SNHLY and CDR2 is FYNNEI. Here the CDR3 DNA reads TGTGCCAGCAGTGACAGGGGTTACGAGCAGTACTTC. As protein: CASSDRGYEQYF.

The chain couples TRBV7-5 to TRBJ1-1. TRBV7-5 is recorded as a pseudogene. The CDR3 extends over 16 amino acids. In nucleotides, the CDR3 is TGTGCCAGAAGCTTAAATCTTTCGGGCGGGGACACTGAAGCTTTCTTT. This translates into CARSLNLSGGDTEAFF.

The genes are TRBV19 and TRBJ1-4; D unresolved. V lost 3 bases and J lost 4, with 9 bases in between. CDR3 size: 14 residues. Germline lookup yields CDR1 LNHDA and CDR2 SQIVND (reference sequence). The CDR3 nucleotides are TGTGCCAGTAGTATTGGGCACGGTAATGAAAAACTGTTTTTT. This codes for CASSIGHGNEKLFF.

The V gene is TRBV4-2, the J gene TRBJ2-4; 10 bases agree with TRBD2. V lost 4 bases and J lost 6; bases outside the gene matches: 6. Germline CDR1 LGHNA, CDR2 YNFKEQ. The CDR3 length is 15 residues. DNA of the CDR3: TGTGCCAGCAGCCCAGGACTAGCGGATAGAAACATTCAGTACTTC. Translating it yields CASSPGLADRNIQYF.

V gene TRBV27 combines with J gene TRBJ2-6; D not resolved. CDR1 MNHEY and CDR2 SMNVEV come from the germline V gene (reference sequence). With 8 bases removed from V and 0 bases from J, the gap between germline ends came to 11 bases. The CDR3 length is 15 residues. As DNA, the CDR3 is TGTGCCAGCCACCCCTGGCCCTCTGGGGCCAACGTCCTGACTTTC. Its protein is CASHPWPSGANVLTF.

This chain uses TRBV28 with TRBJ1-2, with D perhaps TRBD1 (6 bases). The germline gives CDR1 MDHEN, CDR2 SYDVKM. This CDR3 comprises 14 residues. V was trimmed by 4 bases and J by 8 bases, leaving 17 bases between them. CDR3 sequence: CASSSFQGIGGYTF. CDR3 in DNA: TGTGCCAGCAGTTCTTTCCAGGGGATCGGGGGCTACACCTTC.

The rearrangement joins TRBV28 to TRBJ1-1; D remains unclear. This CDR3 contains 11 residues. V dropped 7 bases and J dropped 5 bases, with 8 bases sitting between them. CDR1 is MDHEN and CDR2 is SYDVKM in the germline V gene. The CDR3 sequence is CASNQFTEAFF. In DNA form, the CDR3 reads TGTGCCAGCAATCAGTTTACTGAAGCTTTCTTT.

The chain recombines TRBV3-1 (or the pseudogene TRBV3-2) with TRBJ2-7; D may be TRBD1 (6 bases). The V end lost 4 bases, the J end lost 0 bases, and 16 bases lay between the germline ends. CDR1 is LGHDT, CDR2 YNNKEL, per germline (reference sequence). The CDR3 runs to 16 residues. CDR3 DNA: TGTGCCAGCAGCCTTAAAGGGGGTAGGAGCTCCTACGAGCAGTACTTC. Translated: CASSLKGGRSSYEQYF.

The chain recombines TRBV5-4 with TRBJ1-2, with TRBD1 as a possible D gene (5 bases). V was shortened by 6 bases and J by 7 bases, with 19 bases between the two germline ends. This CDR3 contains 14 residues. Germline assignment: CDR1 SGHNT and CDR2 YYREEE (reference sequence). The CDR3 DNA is TGTGCCAGCACCCTTTTGGGGGGAAGAGGTGGCTACACCTTC. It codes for CASTLLGGRGGYTF. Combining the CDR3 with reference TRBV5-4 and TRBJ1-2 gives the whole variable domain ETGVTQSPTHLIKTRGQQVTLRCSSQSGHNTVSWYQQALGQGPQFIFQYYREEENGRGNFPPRFSGLQFPNYSSELNVNALELDDSALYLCASTLLGGRGGYTFGSGTRLTVV.

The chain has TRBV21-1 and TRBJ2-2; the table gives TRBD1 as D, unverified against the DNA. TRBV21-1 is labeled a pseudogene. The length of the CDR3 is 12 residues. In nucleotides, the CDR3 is TGTGCCAGCAGACAGTACACCGGGGAGCTGTTTTTT. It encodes CASRQYTGELFF.

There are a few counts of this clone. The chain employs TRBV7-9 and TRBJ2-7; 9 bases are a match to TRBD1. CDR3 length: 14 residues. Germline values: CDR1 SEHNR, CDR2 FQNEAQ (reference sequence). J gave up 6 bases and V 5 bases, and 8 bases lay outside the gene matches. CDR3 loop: CASSPGQGWGEQYF. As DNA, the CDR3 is TGTGCCAGCAGCCCTGGACAGGGGTGGGGCGAGCAGTACTTC. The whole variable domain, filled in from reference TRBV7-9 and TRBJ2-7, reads DTGVSQNPRHKITKRGQNVTFRCDPISEHNRLYWYRQTLGQGPEFLTYFQNEAQLEKSRLLSDRFSAERPKGSFSTLEIQRTEQGDSAMYLCASSPGQGWGEQYFGPGTRLTVT.

CDR3: CASSFGGLAGPTDTQYF. CDR3 nucleotides: TGTGCCAGCAGCTTCGGGGGACTAGCGGGGCCCACAGATACGCAGTATTTT. The chain employs TRBV11-3 and TRBJ2-3; TRBD2 agrees at 13 bases. V shed 3 bases, J shed 2 bases, and the junction held 5 bases outside the gene matches. Germline-derived CDR1 and CDR2 are SGHNT and YENEEA. The CDR3 is 17 amino acids.

The CDR3 coding sequence is TGCGCCAGCAGCTTGGTGGGACAAATAGAAGGAAGCTCCTACAATGAGCAGTTCTTC. This gives the protein CASSLVGQIEGSSYNEQFF. V usage is TRBV5-1 and J usage is TRBJ2-1; weak D call: TRBD1 (6 bases). This CDR3 comprises 19 residues. Germline CDR1 and CDR2: SGHRS and YFSETQ. The V end lost 0 bases, the J end lost 0 bases, and 19 bases lay between the germline ends.

CDR3 loop: CASSLGQYGYTF. CDR3 sequence (DNA): TGTGCCAGCAGCCTAGGACAATACGGCTACACCTTC. The rearrangement joins TRBV11-2 to TRBJ1-2, with D possibly being TRBD1 (5 bases). This CDR3 contains 12 residues. Per germline, CDR1 SGHAT and CDR2 FQNNGV. Trimming left V 5 bases short and J 8 bases short, with 12 bases between.

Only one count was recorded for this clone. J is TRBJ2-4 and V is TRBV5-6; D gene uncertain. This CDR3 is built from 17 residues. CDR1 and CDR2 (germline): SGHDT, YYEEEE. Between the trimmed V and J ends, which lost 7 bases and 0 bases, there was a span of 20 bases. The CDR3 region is CASAAFGDYLAKNIQYF. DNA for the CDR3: TGTGCCAGCGCAGCTTTTGGAGATTATTTAGCCAAAAACATTCAGTACTTC.

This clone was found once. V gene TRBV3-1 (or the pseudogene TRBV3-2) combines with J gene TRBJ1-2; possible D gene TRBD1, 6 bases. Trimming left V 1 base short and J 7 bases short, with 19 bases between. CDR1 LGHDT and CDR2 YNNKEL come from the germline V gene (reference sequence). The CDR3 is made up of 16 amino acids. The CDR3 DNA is TGTGCCAGCAGCCAAGGGGGGACAAGTTCAGTCGCTGGCTACACCTTC. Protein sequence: CASSQGGTSSVAGYTF.